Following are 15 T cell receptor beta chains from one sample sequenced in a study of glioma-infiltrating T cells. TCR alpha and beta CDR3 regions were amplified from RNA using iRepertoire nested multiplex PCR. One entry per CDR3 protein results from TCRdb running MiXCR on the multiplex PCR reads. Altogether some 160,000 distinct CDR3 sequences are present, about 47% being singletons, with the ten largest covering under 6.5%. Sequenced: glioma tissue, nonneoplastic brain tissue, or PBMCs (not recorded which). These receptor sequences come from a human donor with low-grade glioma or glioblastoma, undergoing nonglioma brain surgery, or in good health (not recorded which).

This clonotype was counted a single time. CDR3 residues: CASSPRISGSDTQYF. Written as DNA, the CDR3 is TGTGCCAGTAGTCCCCGGATTAGCGGGAGTGATACGCAGTATTTT. This sequence joins TRBV19 and TRBJ2-3; TRBD2 agrees at 9 bases. Germline CDR1 reads LNHDA; CDR2 reads SQIVND (reference sequence). The CDR3 is 15 amino acids. V lost 5 bases and J lost 6; bases outside the gene matches: 9.

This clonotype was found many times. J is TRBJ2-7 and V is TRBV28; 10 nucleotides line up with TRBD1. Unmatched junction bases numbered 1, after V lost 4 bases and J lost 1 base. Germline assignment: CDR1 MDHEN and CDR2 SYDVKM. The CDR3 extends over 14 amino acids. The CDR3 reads CASSWDRGSYEQYF. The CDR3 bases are TGTGCCAGCAGTTGGGACAGGGGATCCTACGAGCAGTACTTC.

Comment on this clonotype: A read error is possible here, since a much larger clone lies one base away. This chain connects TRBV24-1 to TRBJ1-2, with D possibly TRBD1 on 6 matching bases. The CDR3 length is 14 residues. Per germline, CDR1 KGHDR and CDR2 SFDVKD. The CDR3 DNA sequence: TGTGCCACCAGTGATGCACAGGGCTCCTATGTCTACACCTTC. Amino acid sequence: CATSDAQGSYVYTF.

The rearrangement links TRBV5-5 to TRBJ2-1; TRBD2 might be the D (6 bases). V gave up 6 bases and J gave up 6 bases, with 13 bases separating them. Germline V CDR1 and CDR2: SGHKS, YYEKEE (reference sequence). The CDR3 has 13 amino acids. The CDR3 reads CASTLAASNEQFF. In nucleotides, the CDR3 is TGTGCCAGCACCTTAGCGGCAAGCAATGAGCAGTTCTTC.

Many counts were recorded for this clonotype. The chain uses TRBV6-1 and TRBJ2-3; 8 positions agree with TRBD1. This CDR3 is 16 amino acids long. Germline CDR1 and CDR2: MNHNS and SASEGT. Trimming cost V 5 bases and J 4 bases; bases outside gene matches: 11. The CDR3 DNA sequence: TGTGCCAGCAGTTCGCTGACAGGGGCTGTTGCAGATACGCAGTATTTT. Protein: CASSSLTGAVADTQYF.

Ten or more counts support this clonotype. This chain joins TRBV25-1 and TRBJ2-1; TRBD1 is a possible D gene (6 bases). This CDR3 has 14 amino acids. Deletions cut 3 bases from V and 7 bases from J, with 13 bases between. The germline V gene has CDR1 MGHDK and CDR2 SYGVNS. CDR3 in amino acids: CASSDRGDGNEQFF. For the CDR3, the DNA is TGTGCCAGCAGTGACAGGGGCGATGGAAATGAGCAGTTCTTC.

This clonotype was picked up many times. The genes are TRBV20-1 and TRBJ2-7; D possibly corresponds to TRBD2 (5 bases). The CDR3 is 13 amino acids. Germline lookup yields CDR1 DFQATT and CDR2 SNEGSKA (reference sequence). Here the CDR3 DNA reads TGCAGCGCCACACTAGGGAACTCCTACGAGCAGTACTTC. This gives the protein CSATLGNSYEQYF.

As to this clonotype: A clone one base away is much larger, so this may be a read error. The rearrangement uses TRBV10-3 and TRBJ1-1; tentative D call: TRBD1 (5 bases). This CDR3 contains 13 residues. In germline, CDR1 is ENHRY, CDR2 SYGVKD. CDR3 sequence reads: CAISELVDTKAFF. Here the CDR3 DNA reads TGTGCCATCAGTGAGTTGGTGGACACTAAAGCTTTCTTT.

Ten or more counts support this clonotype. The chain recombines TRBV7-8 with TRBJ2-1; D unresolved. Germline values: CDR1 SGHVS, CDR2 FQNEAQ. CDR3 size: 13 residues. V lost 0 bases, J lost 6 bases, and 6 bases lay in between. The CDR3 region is CASSLAHTNEQFF. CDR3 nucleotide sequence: TGTGCCAGCAGCTTAGCACACACCAATGAGCAGTTCTTC. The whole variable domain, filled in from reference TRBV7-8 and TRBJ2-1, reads GAGVSQSPRYKVAKRGQDVALRCDPISGHVSLFWYQQALGQGPEFLTYFQNEAQLDKSGLPSDRFFAERPEGSVSTLKIQRTQQEDSAVYLCASSLAHTNEQFFGPGTRLTVL.

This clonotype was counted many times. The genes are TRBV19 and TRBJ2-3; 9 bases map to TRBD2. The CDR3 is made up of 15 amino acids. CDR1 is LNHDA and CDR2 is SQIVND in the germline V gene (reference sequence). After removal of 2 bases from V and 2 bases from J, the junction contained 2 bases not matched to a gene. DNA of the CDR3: TGTGCCAGTAGTATACCTAGCGGGACCACAGATACGCAGTATTTT. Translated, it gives CASSIPSGTTDTQYF.

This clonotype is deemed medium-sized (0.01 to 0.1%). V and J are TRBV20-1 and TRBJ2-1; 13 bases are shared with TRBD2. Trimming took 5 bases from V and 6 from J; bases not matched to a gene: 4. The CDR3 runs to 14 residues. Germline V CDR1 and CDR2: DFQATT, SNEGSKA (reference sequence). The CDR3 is CSAQGLAGVNEQFF. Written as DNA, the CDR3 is TGCAGTGCTCAAGGACTAGCGGGAGTCAATGAGCAGTTCTTC.

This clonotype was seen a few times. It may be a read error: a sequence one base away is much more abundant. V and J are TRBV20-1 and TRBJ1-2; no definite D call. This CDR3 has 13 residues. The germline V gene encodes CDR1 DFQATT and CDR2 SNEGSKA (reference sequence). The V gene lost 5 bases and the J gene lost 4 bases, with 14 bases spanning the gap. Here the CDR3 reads CSACRPEIYGYTF. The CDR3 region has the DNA TGCAGTGCTTGTCGTCCGGAAATCTATGGCTACACCTTC.

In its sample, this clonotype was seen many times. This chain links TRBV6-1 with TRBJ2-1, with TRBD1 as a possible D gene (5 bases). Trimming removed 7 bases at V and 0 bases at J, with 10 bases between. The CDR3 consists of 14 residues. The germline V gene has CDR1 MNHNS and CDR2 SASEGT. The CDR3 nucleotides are TGTGCCAGCACCCAGGGTAGCTCCTACAATGAGCAGTTCTTC. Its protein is CASTQGSSYNEQFF.

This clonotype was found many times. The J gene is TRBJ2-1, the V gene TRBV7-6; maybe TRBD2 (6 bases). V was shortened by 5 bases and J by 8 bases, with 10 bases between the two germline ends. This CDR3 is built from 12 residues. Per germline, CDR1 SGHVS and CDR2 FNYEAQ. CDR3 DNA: TGTGCCAGCAGCCGCAGACTAGATGAGCAGTTCTTC. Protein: CASSRRLDEQFF.

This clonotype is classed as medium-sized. CDR3 in amino acids: CSAMVVDRSEAFF. CDR3 nucleotide sequence: TGCAGTGCTATGGTGGTTGACAGGTCTGAAGCTTTCTTT. This rearrangement joins TRBV20-1 to TRBJ1-1; a possible D gene is TRBD1 (6 bases). Germline V gene lookup returns CDR1 DFQATT and CDR2 SNEGSKA (reference sequence). The CDR3 has 13 residues. V lost 4 bases to trimming and J lost 6 bases, with 15 bases between them.